These T cell receptor beta chains were read from a single sample in a study of OX40 agonist ivuxolimab in advanced cancers. The assay was immunoSEQ multiplex PCR, and TCRdb's table has in-frame clones only and misses some. The sample gives about 60,000 clones, 85% of which show up once; under 4.5% is in the top ten. The sequences come from CD4+ or CD8+ T cells sorted from blood, collected in a trial of the OX40 agonist ivuxolimab. Every receptor here comes from an adult with an advanced solid tumor such as melanoma, head and neck, liver or kidney cancer. CDR3s include the opening cysteine and the closing phenylalanine or tryptophan. A D gene is named only where the DNA matches it firmly. Part of the rows lack a size; the others show once, few, many or a class for expanded clones.

D	size	V	J	DNA	CDR3
NA	NA	TRBV28	TRBJ2-2	TGTGCCAGCAGTCAGGCTAGCACATACACCGGGGAGCTGTTTTTT	CASSQASTYTGELFF
TRBD2	once	TRBV7-2	TRBJ2-7	TGTGCCAGCAGCGCAATGGCAGCGGGAGGCGAGCAGTACTTC	CASSAMAAGGEQYF
NA	NA	TRBV19	TRBJ2-5	TGTGCCAGTAAATCGGCAGGGGAGGAGACCCAGTACTTC	CASKSAGEETQYF
TRBD1	once	TRBV14	TRBJ2-2	TGTGCCAGCAGCCAAGGCGGCAGGGGGAATACCGGGGAGCTGTTTTTT	CASSQGGRGNTGELFF
TRBD1	NA	TRBV27	TRBJ1-1	TGTGCCACTAGAGACACAGGGGGCACTGAAGCTTTCTTT	CATRDTGGTEAFF
TRBD1	NA	TRBV29-1	TRBJ1-4	TGCAGCGCGAAAGGGACAGCAACTAATGAAAAACTGTTTTTT	CSAKGTATNEKLFF
TRBD2	NA	TRBV7-2	TRBJ2-5	TGTGCCAGCAGCTTTCGGCTAGCGGGAGAGACCCAGTACTTC	CASSFRLAGETQYF
TRBD2	NA	TRBV2	TRBJ2-7	TGTGCCAGTACCACCGGGACTAGTTTTTACGAGCAGTACTTC	CASTTGTSFYEQYF
TRBD2	NA	TRBV2	TRBJ2-7	TGTGCCAGCAGCCCCCTAGCGGCCCGTTACGAGCAGTACTTC	CASSPLAARYEQYF
NA	NA	TRBV6-5	TRBJ1-1	TGTGCCAGCAGTTACTCGAGGAACACTGAAGCTTTCTTT	CASSYSRNTEAFF
NA	once	TRBV11-2	TRBJ2-6	TGTGCCAGCAGCTTAGCCCGGGTTCCCTTCTCTGGGGCCAACGTCCTGACTTTC	CASSLARVPFSGANVLTF
NA	NA	TRBV27	TRBJ2-7	TGTGCCAGCAGTTTCAGCCAGGCGAGCTCCTACGAGCAGTACTTC	CASSFSQASSYEQYF
NA	NA	TRBV28	TRBJ2-1	TGTGCCACCCGCCGGGAACACTCCTACAATGAGCAGTTCTTC	CATRREHSYNEQFF
TRBD2	NA	TRBV5-4	TRBJ2-7	TGTGCCAGCAGCAAACTAGCGGGGGCAAGGAGAGAGCAGTACTTC	CASSKLAGARREQYF
NA	NA	TRBV6-5	TRBJ1-2	TGTGCCAGCAGTTCCTCCGGGGCGACGGGATATGGCTACACCTTC	CASSSSGATGYGYTF
NA	NA	TRBV11-2	TRBJ1-1	TGTGCCAGCAGCTTAGTGGACACTGAAGCTTTCTTT	CASSLVDTEAFF
NA	few	TRBV18	TRBJ1-1	TGTGCCAGCTCATATGTGAACACTGAAGCTTTCTTT	CASSYVNTEAFF
TRBD1	NA	TRBV27	TRBJ2-1	TGTGCCAGCCGAGACAGGGGGCTTGCGTATGAGCAGTTCTTC	CASRDRGLAYEQFF
NA	few	TRBV9	TRBJ2-5	TGTGCCAGCAGCGTCGATCGGGAGACCCAGTACTTC	CASSVDRETQYF
NA	NA	TRBV16	TRBJ1-2	TGTGCCAGCAGCCTCCCCGCGGGCCGCCTTTATGGCTACACCTTC	CASSLPAGRLYGYTF
NA	NA	TRBV5-1	TRBJ2-3	TGCGCCAGCAGCCCCAGTTCTGGCACAGATACGCAGTATTTT	CASSPSSGTDTQYF
NA	few	TRBV2	TRBJ1-1	TGTGCCAGCAAGATAAGGGGGGAGGGCACTGAAGCTTTCTTT	CASKIRGEGTEAFF
NA	NA	TRBV6-5	TRBJ2-3	TGTGCCAGCAGTCGTCAAAGCACAGATACGCAGTATTTT	CASSRQSTDTQYF
NA	NA	TRBV11-2	TRBJ1-6	TGTGCCAGCAGCTTATCGGCGGGGGCGCACAATTCACCCCTCCACTTT	CASSLSAGAHNSPLHF